A single sample is the source of the 28 T cell receptor beta chains below, sequenced in a study of OX40 agonist ivuxolimab in advanced cancers. Clones were sequenced by immunoSEQ multiplex PCR, and TCRdb holds only the in-frame ones, with some missing. The sample contains roughly 63,000 clones, about 91% of which appear only once. The sequenced sample was CD4+ or CD8+ T cells sorted from blood, obtained in a trial of the OX40 agonist ivuxolimab. All receptors come from an adult with an advanced solid tumor such as melanoma, head and neck, liver or kidney cancer.

The chain employs TRBV9 and TRBJ2-3; D remains unclear. Trimming left V 7 bases short and J 8 bases short, with 8 bases between. Looked up from germline, CDR1 is SGDLS and CDR2 is YYNGEE. The CDR3 has 10 amino acids. The CDR3 is CASAGSTQYF. CDR3 bases: TGTGCCAGCGCCGGAAGTACGCAGTATTTT.

V and J are TRBV7-2 and TRBJ2-6, with a weak D call TRBD1 (5 bases). Germline CDR1 reads SGHTA; CDR2 reads FQGNSA. CDR3 length: 15 amino acids. Deletions cut 4 bases from V and 0 bases from J, with 7 bases between. CDR3 bases: TGTGCCAGCAGCTACAGGCGCTCTGGGGCCAACGTCCTGACTTTC. Translation: CASSYRRSGANVLTF.

This sequence joins TRBV7-8 and TRBJ2-5, with 11 bases lining up with TRBD2. V dropped 6 bases and J dropped 4; count of bases not matched to a gene: 10. Looked up from germline, CDR1 is SGHVS and CDR2 is FQNEAQ. CDR3 length: 16 amino acids. CDR3 bases: TGTGCCAGCAGAAAAGGGCTAGCGGGGGGTACAGAGACCCAGTACTTC. Its translation is CASRKGLAGGTETQYF.

This rearrangement joins TRBV20-1 to TRBJ1-1, with D maybe TRBD1 (6 bases). V lost 4 bases and J lost 6, with 9 bases in between. The CDR3 is made up of 11 amino acids. Looked up from germline, CDR1 is DFQATT and CDR2 is SNEGSKA (reference sequence). CDR3 sequence: CSATRGAEAFF. CDR3 coding DNA: TGCAGTGCTACGAGGGGGGCTGAAGCTTTCTTT.

The rearrangement joins TRBV30 to TRBJ2-1; D may be TRBD1 (5 bases). Per germline, CDR1 GTSNPN and CDR2 SVGIG (reference sequence). The CDR3 extends over 11 amino acids. The CDR3 sequence is CAGQGYVGQFF. In DNA, the CDR3 is TGTGCGGGGCAGGGATATGTAGGGCAGTTCTTC.

V gene TRBV27 combines with J gene TRBJ2-7, with a weak D call TRBD1 (6 bases). Germline V gene data show CDR1 as MNHEY and CDR2 as SMNVEV (reference sequence). Trimming shortened V by 6 bases and J by 0 bases, and 21 bases separated the two germline ends. This CDR3 is built from 17 residues. CDR3 DNA sequence: TGTGCCAGCAGCTACAACCCCGACAGGCCTAGCTCCTACGAGCAGTACTTC. Amino acid sequence: CASSYNPDRPSSYEQYF.

V and J are TRBV6-4 and TRBJ2-1, with unresolved D. V dropped 8 bases and J dropped 4 bases, with 12 bases sitting between them. CDR3 length: 13 amino acids. CDR1 is MRHNA and CDR2 is SNTAGT in the germline V gene. CDR3 sequence (DNA): TGTGCCAGCTCCCAAGAAGAGTACAATGAGCAGTTCTTC. Its translation: CASSQEEYNEQFF.

The CDR3 protein is CASSLELAGSLLGTDTQYF. Written as DNA, the CDR3 is TGTGCCAGCAGCTTAGAGCTAGCGGGGTCTTTGTTAGGTACAGATACGCAGTATTTT. The genes are TRBV13 and TRBJ2-3, with 9 bases lining up with TRBD2. The CDR3 has 19 residues. V dropped 1 base and J dropped 3; count of bases not matched to a gene: 14. Germline V gives CDR1 PRHDT, CDR2 FYEKMQ (reference sequence).

The chain couples TRBV28 to TRBJ2-7, with D possibly being TRBD2 (6 bases). V lost 8 bases to trimming and J lost 0 bases, with 11 bases between them. Germline assignment: CDR1 MDHEN and CDR2 SYDVKM. The length of the CDR3 is 13 residues. In nucleotides, the CDR3 is TGTGCCAGCGACGGGGGAAGCTCCTACGAGCAGTACTTC. Residues: CASDGGSSYEQYF.

V is TRBV27 and J is TRBJ2-2; D remains unclear. In germline, CDR1 is MNHEY, CDR2 SMNVEV (reference sequence). The CDR3 runs 12 residues. V lost 6 bases and J lost 6, with 8 bases in between. For the CDR3, the DNA is TGTGCCAGCAGACCGAGGTCCGGGGAGCTGTTTTTT. Protein: CASRPRSGELFF.

The genes are TRBV27 and TRBJ1-2; possible D gene TRBD1, 5 bases. Deletions cut 2 bases from V and 6 bases from J, with 13 bases between. The germline V gene encodes CDR1 MNHEY and CDR2 SMNVEV (reference sequence). This CDR3 contains 14 residues. CDR3 DNA sequence: TGTGCCAGCAGTTTAACGGGGGGAATGCATGGCTACACCTTC. Its protein product is CASSLTGGMHGYTF.

This clone was seen a handful of times. The V gene is TRBV6-4, the J gene TRBJ2-3, with 8 bases fitting TRBD2. The CDR3 is 15 residues long. CDR1 is MRHNA and CDR2 is SNTAGT in the germline V gene. Losses at the gene ends were 5 bases for V and 3 bases for J; bases not matched to a gene: 7. DNA of the CDR3: TGTGCCAGCAGTCAGCACAGCGGGGGAACAGATACGCAGTATTTT. It yields the protein CASSQHSGGTDTQYF.

V and J are TRBV7-3 and TRBJ2-2; no reliable D call. Germline V CDR1 and CDR2: SGHTA, FQGTGA. Trimming removed 5 bases from V and 4 bases from J, with 11 bases in between. The CDR3 loop spans 14 amino acids. The DNA for the CDR3 is TGTGCCAGCAGCCGGTCCGAAGGCACCGGGGAGCTGTTTTTT. Translation: CASSRSEGTGELFF.

A single count supports this clone. The chain recombines TRBV28 with TRBJ1-5, with D possibly matching TRBD1 (5 bases). CDR1 is MDHEN, CDR2 SYDVKM, per germline. Trimming took off 5 bases at V and 7 bases at J, with 15 bases between the two ends. The CDR3 contains 14 residues. CDR3 residues: CASSPGQGEQPQHF. The CDR3 nucleotides read TGTGCCAGCAGTCCCGGGCAGGGAGAGCAGCCCCAGCATTTT.

For the CDR3, the DNA is TGCGCCAGCAGCCCGACTGGTCCCTACGAGCAGTACTTC. This encodes CASSPTGPYEQYF. This chain links TRBV5-1 with TRBJ2-7; no reliable D call. Trimming removed 4 bases at V and 2 bases at J, with 10 bases between. The germline V gene encodes CDR1 SGHRS and CDR2 YFSETQ. The CDR3 sequence is 13 residues long.

The chain has TRBV4-1 and TRBJ2-7; D is uncertain. The CDR3 length is 14 residues. Germline-derived CDR1 and CDR2 are MGHRA and YSYEKL. Trimming stripped 0 bases from V and 6 bases from J, with 12 bases between. The CDR3, as DNA: TGCGCCAGCAGCCAAGATCTTGGTGTTAGCGAGCAGTACTTC. Protein sequence: CASSQDLGVSEQYF.

The V gene is TRBV5-4, the J gene TRBJ1-6, with D unresolved. Trimming pared 4 bases from V and 6 bases from J, leaving 11 bases between. The CDR3 consists of 14 residues. Germline V gene sequence: CDR1 SGHNT, CDR2 YYREEE (reference sequence). CDR3 in amino acids: CASSQKGSNSPLHF. The CDR3 region has the DNA TGTGCCAGCAGCCAAAAAGGGTCTAATTCACCCCTCCACTTT.

In DNA, the CDR3 is TGTGCCAGCAGCGCACGACAGGGCTACGAGCAGTACTTC. Its translation: CASSARQGYEQYF. The V call is TRBV7-7, the J call TRBJ2-7; 7 bases map to TRBD1. Germline lookup yields CDR1 SSHAT and CDR2 FNYEAQ (reference sequence). The CDR3 is 13 residues long. V shed 5 bases and J 3 bases; nucleotides not matched to a gene: 4. Full variable domain (rest looked up from reference TRBV7-7 and TRBJ2-7): GAGVSQSPRYKVTKRGQDVTLRCDPISSHATLYWYQQALGQGPEFLTYFNYEAQPDKSGLPSDRFSAERPEGSISTLTIQRTEQRDSAMYRCASSARQGYEQYFGPGTRLTVT.

This chain connects TRBV2 to TRBJ2-7, with D hard to call. Trimming removed 6 bases at V and 2 bases at J, with 5 bases between. The CDR3 has 11 amino acids. Per germline, CDR1 SNHLY and CDR2 FYNNEI. The chain's CDR3 is CASRETYEQYF. The CDR3 coding sequence is TGTGCCAGCAGAGAGACCTACGAGCAGTACTTC.

This chain uses TRBV6-1 with TRBJ1-2; a weak D match, TRBD1 (5 bases). CDR1 is MNHNS and CDR2 is SASEGT in the germline V gene. The CDR3 has 13 residues. The germline V and J ends were trimmed by 5 bases and 6 bases, with 13 bases remaining between them. DNA for the CDR3: TGTGCCAGCAGTCCTCAGGGCCAAAATGGCTACACCTTC. Translated, it gives CASSPQGQNGYTF.

This chain uses TRBV27 with TRBJ1-3; D gene uncertain. The V gene's germline CDR1 is MNHEY and CDR2 SMNVEV (reference sequence). V lost 2 bases and J 9 bases, leaving 17 bases between the germline ends. This CDR3 contains 15 residues. CDR3 loop: CASSLVGEHMSTIYF. The DNA for the CDR3 is TGTGCCAGCAGTTTAGTGGGAGAACATATGAGCACCATATATTTT.

The V call is TRBV6-1, the J call TRBJ1-4; TRBD1 is a possible D gene (6 bases). The germline CDR1 and CDR2 sequences are MNHNS and SASEGT. The CDR3 spans 16 residues. V was trimmed by 7 bases and J by 3 bases, leaving 18 bases between them. The CDR3 DNA is TGTGCCAGCACTGACCCTCGACAGGAAGCTAATGAAAAACTGTTTTTT. Protein sequence: CASTDPRQEANEKLFF.

The rearrangement joins TRBV5-1 to TRBJ2-4; TRBD2 aligns across 12 bases. The length of the CDR3 is 21 residues. The V gene's germline CDR1 is SGHRS and CDR2 YFSETQ. V lost 5 bases to trimming and J lost 0 bases; unmatched junction nucleotides: 18. This CDR3 reads CASRGAPGLAGAALAKNIQYF. For the CDR3, the DNA is TGCGCCAGCAGGGGGGCTCCGGGACTAGCGGGTGCAGCGCTAGCCAAAAACATTCAGTACTTC. The variable domain in full, completed from reference TRBV5-1 and TRBJ2-4, reads KAGVTQTPRYLIKTRGQQVTLSCSPISGHRSVSWYQQTPGQGLQFLFEYFSETQRNKGNFPGRFSGRQFSNSRSEMNVSTLELGDSALYLCASRGAPGLAGAALAKNIQYFGAGTRLSVL.

This rearrangement joins TRBV5-6 to TRBJ1-3; a weak D match, TRBD1 (6 bases). With 4 bases removed from V and 0 bases from J, the gap between germline ends came to 14 bases. This CDR3 comprises 16 residues. In germline, CDR1 is SGHDT, CDR2 YYEEEE. In DNA form, the CDR3 reads TGTGCCAGCAGCCTGACAGGTCATTACTCTGGAAACACCATATATTTT. Protein sequence: CASSLTGHYSGNTIYF.

The rearrangement joins TRBV5-4 to TRBJ1-1, with D possibly being TRBD1 (5 bases). Deletions cut 10 bases from V and 4 bases from J, with 14 bases between. Germline V lookup: CDR1 SGHNT, CDR2 YYREEE (reference sequence). The length of the CDR3 is 12 residues. The CDR3 here is CAFQGVATEAFF. The CDR3 bases are TGTGCCTTTCAGGGTGTGGCCACTGAAGCTTTCTTT. Full variable domain (outside the CDR3, taken from reference TRBV5-4 and TRBJ1-1): ETGVTQSPTHLIKTRGQQVTLRCSSQSGHNTVSWYQQALGQGPQFIFQYYREEENGRGNFPPRFSGLQFPNYSSELNVNALELDDSALYLCAFQGVATEAFFGQGTRLTVV.

This chain connects TRBV23-1 to TRBJ1-4; D is unresolved. TRBV23-1 is placed among ORFs of uncertain function. The CDR3 loop spans 16 amino acids. V shed 8 bases and J shed 6 bases, with 22 bases lying between them. CDR3 sequence (DNA): TGCGCCAGCTTCCCTCCCGCGGGAGAAAAGGATGAAAAACTGTTTTTT. Its translation is CASFPPAGEKDEKLFF.

The rearrangement links TRBV7-3 to TRBJ2-5; 7 bases are shared with TRBD1. J was trimmed by 4 bases and V by 1 base; bases with no gene match: 6. Germline values: CDR1 SGHTA, CDR2 FQGTGA. The CDR3 is 15 amino acids. The CDR3 region has the DNA TGTGCCAGCAGCTTAAGGGGACAGACGGGAGAGACCCAGTACTTC. Translated: CASSLRGQTGETQYF.

The chain recombines TRBV19 with TRBJ2-7; 10 nucleotides match TRBD2. Germline-derived CDR1 and CDR2 are LNHDA and SQIVND (reference sequence). V was clipped by 6 bases and J by 4 bases; unmatched bases: 9. CDR3 length: 15 residues. CDR3 sequence (DNA): TGTGCCAGTAGCCCAGGACATAGCGGGAGGTACGAGCAGTACTTC. Translated, it gives CASSPGHSGRYEQYF.